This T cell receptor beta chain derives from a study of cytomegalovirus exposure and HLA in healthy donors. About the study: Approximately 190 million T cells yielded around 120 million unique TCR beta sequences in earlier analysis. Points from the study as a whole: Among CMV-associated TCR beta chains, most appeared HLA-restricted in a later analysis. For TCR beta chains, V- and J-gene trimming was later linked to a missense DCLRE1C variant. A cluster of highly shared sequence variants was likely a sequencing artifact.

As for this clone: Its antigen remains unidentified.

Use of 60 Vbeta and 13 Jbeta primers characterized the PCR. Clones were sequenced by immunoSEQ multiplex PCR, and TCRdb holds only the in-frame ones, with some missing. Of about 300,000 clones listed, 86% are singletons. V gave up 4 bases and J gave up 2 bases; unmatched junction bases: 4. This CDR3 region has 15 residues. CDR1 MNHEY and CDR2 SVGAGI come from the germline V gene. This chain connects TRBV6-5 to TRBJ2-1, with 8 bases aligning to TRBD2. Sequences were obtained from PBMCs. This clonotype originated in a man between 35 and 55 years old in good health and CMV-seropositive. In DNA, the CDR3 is TGTGCCAGCAGTTCCCCTAGCGGGCCCTACAATGAGCAGTTCTTC. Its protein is CASSSPSGPYNEQFF.